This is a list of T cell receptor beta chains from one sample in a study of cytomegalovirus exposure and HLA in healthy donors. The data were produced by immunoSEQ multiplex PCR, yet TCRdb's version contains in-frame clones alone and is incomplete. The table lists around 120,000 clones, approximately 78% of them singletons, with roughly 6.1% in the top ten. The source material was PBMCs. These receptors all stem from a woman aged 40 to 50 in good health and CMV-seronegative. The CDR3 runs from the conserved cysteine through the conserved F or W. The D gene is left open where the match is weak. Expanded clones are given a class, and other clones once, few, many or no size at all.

DNA: TGTGCCAGCAGGGCAGGGGGAAACACCGGGGAGCTGTTTTTT
CDR3: CASRAGGNTGELFF
size: NA
V: TRBV6-4
D: TRBD1
J: TRBJ2-2

DNA: TGTGCCAGCAGTGTATCAAGCGGGAGCACAGATACGCAGTATTTT
CDR3: CASSVSSGSTDTQYF
size: NA
V: TRBV28
D: NA
J: TRBJ2-3

DNA: TGTGCCAGCAGCTTATCGGTACAGGCAACTAATGAAAAACTGTTTTTT
CDR3: CASSLSVQATNEKLFF
size: few
V: TRBV7-2
D: NA
J: TRBJ1-4

DNA: TGTGCCAGCAGTTACTCTCTAGCGGGATCGGGAGAGACCCAGTACTTC
CDR3: CASSYSLAGSGETQYF
size: once
V: TRBV6-5
D: TRBD2
J: TRBJ2-5

DNA: TGTGCCAGCAGTTCCCAGGACAGGGTAGGGAAACTGTTTTTT
CDR3: CASSSQDRVGKLFF
size: few
V: TRBV28
D: TRBD1
J: TRBJ1-4

DNA: TGTGCCAGCTGTGAAGCTTTAAACTATGGCTACACCTTC
CDR3: CASCEALNYGYTF
size: few
V: TRBV28
D: NA
J: TRBJ1-2

DNA: TGCGCCAGCAGCGTCGGGACAGGGGGGGCCGGGGAGCTGTTTTTT
CDR3: CASSVGTGGAGELFF
size: NA
V: TRBV5-1
D: TRBD1
J: TRBJ2-2

DNA: TGTGCCAGCAGTTTCCCCCTCAGGTGGAACACTGAAGCTTTCTTT
CDR3: CASSFPLRWNTEAFF
size: NA
V: TRBV28
D: NA
J: TRBJ1-1

DNA: TGTGCCAGCCATGGGACTGCGAGTGAAAAACTGTTTTTT
CDR3: CASHGTASEKLFF
size: NA
V: TRBV28
D: NA
J: TRBJ1-4

DNA: TGTGCCAGCTCACAGGGGTCCCAACAGCCCCAGCATTTT
CDR3: CASSQGSQQPQHF
size: NA
V: TRBV18
D: NA
J: TRBJ1-5

DNA: TGTGCCAGCAACCGACACCTTTACGAGCAGTACTTC
CDR3: CASNRHLYEQYF
size: NA
V: TRBV5-6
D: NA
J: TRBJ2-7

DNA: TGTGCCAGCAGCTTAGATCTCGGGGCAGGGGATAACAATGAGCAGTTCTTC
CDR3: CASSLDLGAGDNNEQFF
size: NA
V: TRBV11-2
D: NA
J: TRBJ2-1

DNA: TGTGCCAGCTCTGAGCTAAGATCTACCGGGGAGCTGTTTTTT
CDR3: CASSELRSTGELFF
size: NA
V: TRBV18
D: NA
J: TRBJ2-2

DNA: TGTGCCAGCAGCCACAGGGGAGTTCGTGGACAGCCCCAGCATTTT
CDR3: CASSHRGVRGQPQHF
size: NA
V: TRBV6-1
D: TRBD1
J: TRBJ1-5

DNA: TGTGCCAGCAGAGCCCCTACAGGGGACTCCACCGGGGAGCTGTTTTTT
CDR3: CASRAPTGDSTGELFF
size: NA
V: TRBV28
D: NA
J: TRBJ2-2

DNA: TGTGCCAGCTCCCAGGGCTACGAGCAGTACTTC
CDR3: CASSQGYEQYF
size: NA
V: TRBV18
D: NA
J: TRBJ2-7

DNA: TGCGCCAGCAGTTCCTCGAGAGGCACAGATACGCAGTATTTT
CDR3: CASSSSRGTDTQYF
size: NA
V: TRBV5-1
D: NA
J: TRBJ2-3